The rows below give T cell receptor beta chains drawn from one sample of a study of blood T cell repertoires in COVID-19. Assay used: immunoSEQ multiplex PCR; TCRdb lists only in-frame clones, some missing. The top ten clones hold less than 2.5% of a sample with 250,000 to 350,000 clones, about nine tenths of them seen once. The sample taken for sequencing was peripheral blood. The receptors derive from a man aged 18 to 29 with active or convalescent COVID-19. Each CDR3 is given with its conserved first and last residue. Each record gives: J gene, D gene, V gene, clone size, CDR3 DNA, CDR3 protein. The D gene is left open where the match is weak. Only part of the rows carry a size: once, few, many, or a class if the clone is expanded.

TRBJ1-2 | - | TRBV7-9 | few | TGTGCCAGCAGCTTAAACCTGGAGGACCAGGGCTACACCTTC | CASSLNLEDQGYTF
TRBJ1-2 | - | TRBV6-6 | - | TGTGCCAGCAGGGTCGACTCGGGCTACACCTTC | CASRVDSGYTF
TRBJ2-7 | TRBD1 | TRBV28 | - | TGTGCCAGCAGTTTTACCCCCGGACAGGGCGCTTACTCCTACGAGCAGTACTTC | CASSFTPGQGAYSYEQYF
TRBJ1-2 | TRBD1 | TRBV20-1 | - | TGCAGTGCTAGTAGGTGGGGACAGGGAATAAGAAACTATGGCTACACCTTC | CSASRWGQGIRNYGYTF
TRBJ2-7 | TRBD1 | TRBV19 | - | TGTGCCAGTAGTATGGGCCAGGGGGCTAACGAGCAGTACTTC | CASSMGQGANEQYF
TRBJ1-1 | TRBD1 | TRBV11-2 | - | TGTGCCAGCAGCTTAGTCAGGGGGTCCACTGAAGCTTTCTTT | CASSLVRGSTEAFF
TRBJ1-5 | TRBD1 | TRBV27 | - | TGTGCCAGCAGTCCGCGAGACAGGGTACTCGGTAGTAGCAATCAGCCCCAGCATTTT | CASSPRDRVLGSSNQPQHF
TRBJ1-6 | TRBD1 | TRBV5-1 | - | TGCGCCAGCAGCTTGAGTTCAGGGAACAGGGGGCGGATGACACCCCTCCACTTT | CASSLSSGNRGRMTPLHF
TRBJ2-7 | TRBD2 | TRBV7-2 | many | TGTGCCAGCAGCTTCGAAGGGACTAGCGGGAGGTGGGAGCAGTACTTC | CASSFEGTSGRWEQYF
TRBJ1-2 | - | TRBV7-2 | - | TGTGCCAGCACCAAACAGGGATATGGCTACACCTTC | CASTKQGYGYTF
TRBJ2-3 | - | TRBV12-5 | - | TGTGCTAGTGGTTTCCCAGGGGCAGATACGCAGTATTTT | CASGFPGADTQYF
TRBJ2-3 | TRBD2 | TRBV4-2 | - | TGTGCCAGCAGCCAAGGTGCCGGCGGGAGTGGTGTAGATACGCAGTATTTT | CASSQGAGGSGVDTQYF
TRBJ2-2 | TRBD2 | TRBV24-1 | - | TGTGCCACCAGTGGTACCGGGACTAGCGGGATCGGGGAGCTGTTTTTT | CATSGTGTSGIGELFF
TRBJ1-2 | TRBD1 | TRBV6-2/TRBV6-3 | - | TGTGCCAGCAGTTACCGCCGGGACAGGGATGGCTACACCTTC | CASSYRRDRDGYTF
TRBJ2-5 | TRBD1 | TRBV5-4 | - | TGTGCCAGCAGCCTGCCCGGGACAGCCCAAGAGACCCAGTACTTC | CASSLPGTAQETQYF
TRBJ2-1 | TRBD1 | TRBV5-1 | - | TGCGCCAGCAGAATGGGGGACAGGGATAATGAGCAGTTCTTC | CASRMGDRDNEQFF
TRBJ2-3 | TRBD1 | TRBV18 | - | TGTGCCAGCTCAAGACAGGGAGATACGCAGTATTTT | CASSRQGDTQYF
TRBJ1-2 | - | TRBV7-9 | once | TGTGCCAGCAGTCCCACGACAACAGGGCACTATGGCTACACCTTC | CASSPTTTGHYGYTF
TRBJ1-4 | - | TRBV3-1/TRBV3-2 | - | TGTGCCAGCAGCCCGAGACAGACTAATGAAAAACTGTTTTTT | CASSPRQTNEKLFF
TRBJ1-5 | - | TRBV19 | - | TGTGCCAGTAGTATTCCGGCGGCTAGCAATCAGCCCCAGCATTTT | CASSIPAASNQPQHF